One TCR beta chain is described in this entry. The sample originates from a study of cytomegalovirus exposure and HLA in healthy donors. Study-level information: Researchers previously reported finding 90 million to 130 million unique TCR beta sequences from roughly 180 million T cells.

The ends lost 6 bases at V and 1 base at J; junction bases unmatched: 3. The V gene's germline CDR1 is MNHEY and CDR2 SVGAGI. The CDR3 runs to 15 residues. The PCR had 60 Vbeta and 13 Jbeta primers. The assay was immunoSEQ multiplex PCR, and TCRdb's table has in-frame clones only and misses some. The data show under 200,000 clones, about 75% seen once. The clonotype originates from a male donor in good health and CMV-seronegative. Sample: PBMCs. The chain links TRBV6-5 to TRBJ2-6; 7 bases are a match to TRBD1. The CDR3 loop reads CASRPRGSGANVLTF. As DNA, the CDR3 is TGTGCCAGCAGACCCAGGGGGTCTGGGGCCAACGTCCTGACTTTC.